The rows below give T cell receptor beta chains drawn from one sample of a study of radiotherapy plus CTLA-4 blockade in lung cancer. Sequencing was performed with immunoSEQ multiplex PCR; in TCRdb, only in-frame clones are kept and a portion is missing. This table holds 48,000 or so clones, just under 85% found once. Here the sequenced sample was peripheral blood, taken from a patient treated with radiotherapy plus ipilimumab. These TCRs come from a human donor with non-small cell lung cancer whose response to radiotherapy plus ipilimumab could not be evaluated. CDR3s include the opening cysteine and the closing phenylalanine or tryptophan. Fields, in order: D gene, J gene, clone size, V gene, CDR3 protein, CDR3 DNA. The D gene is left open where the match is weak. Part of the rows lack a size; the others show once, few, many or a class for expanded clones.

.	TRBJ1-1	.	TRBV6-5	CATQQGSEAFF	TGTGCCACCCAACAGGGATCTGAAGCTTTCTTT
TRBD1	TRBJ1-1	.	TRBV10-3	CAVSGQGAHTEAFF	TGTGCCGTCAGTGGACAGGGGGCTCACACTGAAGCTTTCTTT
.	TRBJ2-1	few	TRBV7-2	CASSYRGGGTSYNEQFF	TGTGCCAGCAGCTATAGGGGAGGCGGGACCTCCTACAATGAGCAGTTCTTC
.	TRBJ2-7	.	TRBV6-5	CASTQGGRPPYEQYF	TGTGCCAGCACCCAGGGGGGCAGGCCCCCCTACGAGCAGTACTTC
TRBD1	TRBJ2-3	.	TRBV7-9	CASSRQGQGQDTQYF	TGTGCCAGCAGCCGTCAGGGACAGGGGCAAGATACGCAGTATTTT
.	TRBJ2-2	.	TRBV5-4	CASSLASNTGELFF	TGTGCCAGCAGCTTGGCCAGTAACACCGGGGAGCTGTTTTTT
TRBD1	TRBJ2-6	.	TRBV4-2	CASSQGHTGTALSGANVLTF	TGTGCCAGCAGCCAAGGCCATACCGGGACAGCTCTCTCTGGGGCCAACGTCCTGACTTTC
.	TRBJ2-1	.	TRBV6-5	CANKPDSWAYNEQFF	TGTGCCAACAAACCGGATAGCTGGGCCTACAATGAGCAGTTCTTC
TRBD2	TRBJ2-7	.	TRBV2	CASSRGGSSYEQYF	TGTGCCAGCAGTCGGGGGGGGTCCTCCTACGAGCAGTACTTC
TRBD2	TRBJ2-5	.	TRBV7-2	CASTILAGGPEETQYF	TGTGCCAGCACCATACTAGCGGGAGGGCCGGAGGAGACCCAGTACTTC
.	TRBJ2-3	.	TRBV12-5	CASGLGQAVTDTQYF	TGTGCTAGTGGTTTGGGACAGGCGGTCACAGATACGCAGTATTTT
TRBD2	TRBJ2-3	.	TRBV28	CASAGASGRALADTQYF	TGTGCCAGCGCGGGAGCTAGCGGGAGGGCCTTGGCAGATACGCAGTATTTT
.	TRBJ1-5	.	TRBV28	CASERGTNQPQHF	TGTGCCAGTGAAAGGGGTACGAATCAGCCCCAGCATTTT
.	TRBJ2-7	few	TRBV5-1	CASSSGSGLSYEQYF	TGCGCCAGCAGCTCGGGTTCGGGACTCTCCTACGAGCAGTACTTC
.	TRBJ1-2	once	TRBV7-2	CASSLDFGGRLEAF	TGTGCCAGCAGCTTAGATTTCGGGGGGCGCTTGGAAGCCTTC
.	TRBJ2-5	.	TRBV20-1	CSARRETQYF	TGCAGTGCTAGACGAGAGACCCAGTACTTC
TRBD1	TRBJ2-3	.	TRBV29-1	CSVVQLGQGRTDTQYF	TGCAGCGTTGTTCAGCTGGGACAGGGTAGGACAGATACGCAGTATTTT
TRBD2	TRBJ2-2	.	TRBV9	CASSGWSSGRSGELFF	TGTGCCAGCAGTGGGTGGAGTAGCGGGCGATCCGGGGAGCTGTTTTTT
TRBD2	TRBJ2-5	.	TRBV4-1	CASSQLPGLAGSRETQYF	TGCGCCAGCAGCCAACTACCGGGACTAGCGGGATCACGAGAGACCCAGTACTTC
.	TRBJ1-4	.	TRBV28	CASSPIGRANEKLFF	TGTGCCAGCAGTCCCATTGGCAGGGCTAATGAAAAACTGTTTTTT
.	TRBJ2-7	.	TRBV11-2	CASQGGHEQYF	TGTGCCAGCCAGGGGGGCCACGAGCAGTACTTC